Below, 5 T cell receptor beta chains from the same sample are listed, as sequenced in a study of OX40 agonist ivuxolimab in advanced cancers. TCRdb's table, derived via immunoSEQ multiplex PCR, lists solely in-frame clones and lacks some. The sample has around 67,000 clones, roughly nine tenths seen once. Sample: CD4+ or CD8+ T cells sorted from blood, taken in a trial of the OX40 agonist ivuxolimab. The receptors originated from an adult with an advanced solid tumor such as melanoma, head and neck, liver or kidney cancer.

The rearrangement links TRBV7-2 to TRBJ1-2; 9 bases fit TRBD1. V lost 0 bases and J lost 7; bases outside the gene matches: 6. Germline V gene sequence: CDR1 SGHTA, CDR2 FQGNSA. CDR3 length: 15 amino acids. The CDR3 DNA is TGTGCCAGCAGCTTAGCTGGACAGGGGTTAGGTGGCTACACCTTC. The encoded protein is CASSLAGQGLGGYTF.

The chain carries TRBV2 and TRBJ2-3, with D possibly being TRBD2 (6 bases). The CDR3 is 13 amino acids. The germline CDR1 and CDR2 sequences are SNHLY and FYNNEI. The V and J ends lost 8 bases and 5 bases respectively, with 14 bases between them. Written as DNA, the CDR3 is TGTGCCAGCTGGAGGTTCGGGGGAGATACGCAGTATTTT. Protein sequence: CASWRFGGDTQYF.

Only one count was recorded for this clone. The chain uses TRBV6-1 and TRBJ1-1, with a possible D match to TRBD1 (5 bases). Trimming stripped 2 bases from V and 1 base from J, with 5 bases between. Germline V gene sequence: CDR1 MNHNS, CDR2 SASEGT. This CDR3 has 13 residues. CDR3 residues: CASSERGNTEAFF. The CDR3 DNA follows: TGTGCCAGCAGTGAAAGGGGGAACACTGAAGCTTTCTTT.

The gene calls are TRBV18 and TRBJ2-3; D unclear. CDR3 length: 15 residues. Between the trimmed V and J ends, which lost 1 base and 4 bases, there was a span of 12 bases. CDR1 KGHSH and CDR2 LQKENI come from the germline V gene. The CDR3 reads CASSPLLESADTQYF. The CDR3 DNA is TGTGCCAGCTCACCACTTCTAGAAAGCGCAGATACGCAGTATTTT.

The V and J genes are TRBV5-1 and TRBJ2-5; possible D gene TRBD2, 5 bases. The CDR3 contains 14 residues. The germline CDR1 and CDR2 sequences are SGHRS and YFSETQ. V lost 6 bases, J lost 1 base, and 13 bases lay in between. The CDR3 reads CASTLYGVQETQYF. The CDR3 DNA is TGCGCCAGCACCCTGTACGGGGTCCAAGAGACCCAGTACTTC.